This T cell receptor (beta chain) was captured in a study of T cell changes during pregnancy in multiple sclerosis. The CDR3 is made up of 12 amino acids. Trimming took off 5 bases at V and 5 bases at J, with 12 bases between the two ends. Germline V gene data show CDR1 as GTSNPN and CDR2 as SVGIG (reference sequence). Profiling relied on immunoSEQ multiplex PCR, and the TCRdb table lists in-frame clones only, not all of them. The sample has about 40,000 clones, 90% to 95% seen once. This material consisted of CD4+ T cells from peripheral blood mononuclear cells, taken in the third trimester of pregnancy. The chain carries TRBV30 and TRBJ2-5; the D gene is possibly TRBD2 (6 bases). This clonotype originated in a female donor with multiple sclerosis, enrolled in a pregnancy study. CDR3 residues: CAWAEEGETQYF. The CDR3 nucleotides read TGTGCCTGGGCGGAGGAGGGGGAGACCCAGTACTTC.